What follows are 22 T cell receptor beta chains derived from one specimen sequenced in a study of control samples from healthy donors and cancer patients. TCRdb's copy holds only in-frame clones and misses some; the assay was immunoSEQ multiplex PCR. Here the sample spans 100,000 to 150,000 clones, roughly 90% being singletons. The sequenced sample consisted of blood. These receptor sequences come from a man aged 18 to 35 in good health.

This chain joins TRBV30 and TRBJ2-7; the match to TRBD2 covers 12 bases. Germline-derived CDR1 and CDR2 are GTSNPN and SVGIG (reference sequence). This CDR3 comprises 14 residues. The J segment lost 0 bases and the V segment lost 5 bases, leaving 2 bases of the junction unmatched. The CDR3 region has the DNA TGTGCCTGGGGACTAGCGGGGATCTCCTACGAGCAGTACTTC. Translated: CAWGLAGISYEQYF. Full variable domain (remainder filled in from reference TRBV30 and TRBJ2-7): SQTIHQWPATLVQPVGSPLSLECTVEGTSNPNLYWYRQAAGRGLQLLFYSVGIGQISSEVPQNLSASRPQDRQFILSSKKLLLSDSGFYLCAWGLAGISYEQYFGPGTRLTVT.

On this clone: Other DNA sequences in the sample encode the same CDR3. The chain combines TRBV3-1 (or the pseudogene TRBV3-2) with TRBJ2-3; D remains unclear. Germline-derived CDR1 and CDR2 are LGHDT and YNNKEL (reference sequence). This CDR3 is 12 amino acids long. V was trimmed by 4 bases and J by 2 bases, leaving 4 bases between them. CDR3: CASSRLTDTQYF. In DNA form, the CDR3 reads TGTGCCAGCAGCCGCCTCACAGATACGCAGTATTTT.

The chain links TRBV6-4 to TRBJ2-1; a weak D match, TRBD1 (6 bases). CDR3 length: 13 residues. Germline V gene data show CDR1 as MRHNA and CDR2 as SNTAGT. Trimming shortened V by 3 bases and J by 9 bases, and 12 bases separated the two germline ends. The CDR3 loop is CASSEAGEGEQFF. The CDR3 bases are TGTGCCAGCAGTGAGGCAGGGGAAGGTGAGCAGTTCTTC.

The rearrangement joins TRBV5-1 to TRBJ2-3; perhaps TRBD2 as D (5 bases). V dropped 5 bases and J dropped 0 bases, with 10 bases sitting between them. Germline lookup yields CDR1 SGHRS and CDR2 YFSETQ. CDR3 length equals 14 residues. CDR3 region: CASRADYSTDTQYF. The CDR3 bases are TGCGCCAGCAGGGCAGACTATAGCACAGATACGCAGTATTTT.

This rearrangement joins TRBV10-3 to TRBJ2-5, with 7 bases matching TRBD1. Germline V gene data show CDR1 as ENHRY and CDR2 as SYGVKD. The ends lost 6 bases at V and 3 bases at J; junction bases unmatched: 7. The CDR3 totals 14 residues. The CDR3 reads CAISGSGTEETQYF. The CDR3 DNA reads TGTGCCATCAGCGGGTCCGGGACAGAAGAGACCCAGTACTTC.

In its sample, this clone was seen once. The genes are TRBV19 and TRBJ1-3; D call uncertain. The CDR3 is made up of 15 amino acids. Trimming removed 3 bases at V and 0 bases at J, with 9 bases between. In germline, CDR1 is LNHDA, CDR2 SQIVND (reference sequence). The CDR3 DNA follows: TGTGCCAGTAGTATTTATGGAGTCTCTGGAAACACCATATATTTT. This codes for CASSIYGVSGNTIYF.

The J gene is TRBJ2-1, the V gene TRBV10-3; possible D gene TRBD2, 6 bases. The CDR3 totals 14 residues. CDR1 and CDR2 (germline): ENHRY, SYGVKD. The V gene lost 7 bases and the J gene lost 0 bases, with 10 bases spanning the gap. CDR3 in amino acids: CAITVSGSYNEQFF. The CDR3 DNA reads TGTGCCATCACCGTTAGCGGCTCCTACAATGAGCAGTTCTTC.

The chain has TRBV5-1 and TRBJ1-4; possible D gene TRBD1, 6 bases. Germline CDR1 is SGHRS and CDR2 is YFSETQ. The CDR3 totals 13 residues. V shed 5 bases and J shed 8 bases, with 13 bases lying between them. CDR3 nucleotides: TGCGCCAGCAGACAGGGTTCAAAGGAAAAACTGTTTTTT. This gives the protein CASRQGSKEKLFF.

The V and J genes are TRBV2 and TRBJ1-2, with 10 bases matching TRBD1. The V and J ends lost 8 bases and 4 bases, in that order; junction bases with no gene match: 10. Looked up from germline, CDR1 is SNHLY and CDR2 is FYNNEI. This CDR3 comprises 15 residues. The CDR3 loop reads CASSRGTGEGYGYTF. The CDR3 coding sequence is TGTGCCAGCTCACGAGGGACAGGGGAAGGCTATGGCTACACCTTC.

The chain employs TRBV19 and TRBJ2-2; D unclear. V lost 3 bases and J lost 7, with 18 bases in between. The length of the CDR3 is 16 residues. Per germline, CDR1 LNHDA and CDR2 SQIVND (reference sequence). CDR3 sequence: CASSMSLRFEVGELFF. For the CDR3, the DNA is TGTGCCAGTAGTATGTCCCTTAGGTTCGAGGTCGGGGAGCTGTTTTTT.

The chain has TRBV11-2 and TRBJ1-2; 9 positions agree with TRBD1. In germline, CDR1 is SGHAT, CDR2 FQNNGV. The CDR3 totals 13 residues. With V trimmed by 5 bases and J by 6 bases, 4 bases remained unmatched. The CDR3 loop is CASSLGTGHGYTF. CDR3 nucleotides: TGTGCCAGCAGCCTTGGGACAGGGCATGGCTACACCTTC. The variable domain in full, with the rest retrieved from reference TRBV11-2 and TRBJ1-2, is EAGVAQSPRYKIIEKRQSVAFWCNPISGHATLYWYQQILGQGPKLLIQFQNNGVVDDSQLPKDRFSAERLKGVDSTLKIQPAKLEDSAVYLCASSLGTGHGYTFGSGTRLTVV.

This clone was seen a single time. The rearrangement joins TRBV24-1 to TRBJ1-2; D not certain. This CDR3 contains 12 residues. Per germline, CDR1 KGHDR and CDR2 SFDVKD. With 9 bases removed from V and 8 bases from J, the gap between germline ends came to 15 bases. CDR3 nucleotide sequence: TGTGCCACCTGGGAGACAACAACGGGCTACACCTTC. This encodes CATWETTTGYTF.

The V call is TRBV5-6, the J call TRBJ1-1; D is uncertain. The germline V gene encodes CDR1 SGHDT and CDR2 YYEEEE. V was trimmed by 4 bases and J by 0 bases, leaving 7 bases between them. The CDR3 has 13 residues. The CDR3 protein is CASSPSMNTEAFF. DNA for the CDR3: TGTGCCAGCAGCCCCAGCATGAACACTGAAGCTTTCTTT.

V and J are TRBV18 and TRBJ2-2; no reliable D call. The CDR3 length is 14 residues. The V gene's germline CDR1 is KGHSH and CDR2 LQKENI. Trimming removed 3 bases at V and 1 base at J, with 6 bases between. The DNA of the CDR3 is TGTGCCAGCTCACCGGCAGGGAACACCGGGGAGCTGTTTTTT. The encoded protein is CASSPAGNTGELFF.

The V gene is TRBV15, the J gene TRBJ1-4; 10 nucleotides match TRBD1. The V gene's germline CDR1 is LNHNV and CDR2 YYDKDF (reference sequence). The V gene end was trimmed by 2 bases and the J gene end by 7 bases; junction bases not matched to a gene: 7. The CDR3 totals 16 residues. CDR3 amino acids: CATSRLRQGAGEKLFF. DNA of the CDR3: TGTGCCACCAGCAGACTAAGACAGGGGGCGGGTGAAAAACTGTTTTTT.

J is TRBJ2-5 and V is TRBV2, with D perhaps TRBD2 (5 bases). This CDR3 comprises 13 residues. V lost 3 bases to trimming and J lost 2 bases, with 7 bases between them. Germline V gives CDR1 SNHLY, CDR2 FYNNEI. The CDR3 DNA is TGTGCCAGCAGTGACGGGGAACAAGAGACCCAGTACTTC. It yields the protein CASSDGEQETQYF.

A remark on this clone: A junction end diverges from the germline sequence, so it may reflect a read error. The chain is built from TRBV14 and TRBJ1-5; D ambiguous. There are 15 residues in the CDR3. Germline V gene sequence: CDR1 SGHDN, CDR2 FVKESK. The CDR3 reads CASSEDLMSNQPQHF. The CDR3 DNA reads TGTGCCAGCAGCGAAGACTTAATGAGCAATCAGCCCCAGCATTTT.

The V and J genes are TRBV5-4 and TRBJ2-7, with D perhaps TRBD1 (6 bases). V was shortened by 3 bases and J by 3 bases, with 19 bases between the two germline ends. CDR1 and CDR2 from the germline V gene are SGHNT and YYREEE (reference sequence). The CDR3 totals 16 residues. CDR3 bases: TGTGCCAGCAGCTCCCCGACAGGCCGCCAGTTCTACGAGCAGTACTTC. The encoded protein is CASSSPTGRQFYEQYF. The full variable domain, with the rest looked up from reference TRBV5-4 and TRBJ2-7, is ETGVTQSPTHLIKTRGQQVTLRCSSQSGHNTVSWYQQALGQGPQFIFQYYREEENGRGNFPPRFSGLQFPNYSSELNVNALELDDSALYLCASSSPTGRQFYEQYFGPGTRLTVT.

This chain connects TRBV19 to TRBJ1-6; D perhaps matches TRBD1 (5 bases). Germline lookup yields CDR1 LNHDA and CDR2 SQIVND (reference sequence). The CDR3 runs 13 residues. V was pared by 9 bases and J by 0 bases, with 6 bases between. CDR3 residues: CASQGSYNSPLHF. The CDR3 nucleotides read TGTGCCAGCCAGGGCTCCTATAATTCACCCCTCCACTTT.

The gene calls are TRBV27 and TRBJ2-1; 12 nucleotides line up with TRBD1. Germline V CDR1 and CDR2: MNHEY, SMNVEV (reference sequence). J lost 6 bases, V lost 5 bases, and 5 bases had no gene match. This CDR3 has 15 amino acids. CDR3 protein: CASSPGTGGGNEQFF. Here the CDR3 DNA reads TGTGCCAGCAGTCCCGGGACAGGGGGCGGCAATGAGCAGTTCTTC.

The gene calls are TRBV5-1 and TRBJ2-2; 7 bases match TRBD1. This CDR3 comprises 14 residues. The V and J ends lost 4 bases and 4 bases, in that order; junction bases with no gene match: 4. Germline V gives CDR1 SGHRS, CDR2 YFSETQ. The CDR3 coding sequence is TGCGCCAGCAGCGAGGGGACAGCCACCGGGGAGCTGTTTTTT. Protein sequence: CASSEGTATGELFF.

The chain uses TRBV29-1 and TRBJ1-1; D is uncertain. The CDR3 is made up of 13 amino acids. Germline assignment: CDR1 SQVTM and CDR2 ANQGSEA. The V end lost 1 base, the J end lost 1 base, and 7 bases lay between the germline ends. CDR3 residues: CSVEVGQNTEAFF. CDR3 nucleotides: TGCAGCGTTGAAGTGGGCCAGAACACTGAAGCTTTCTTT.